These 27 T cell receptor beta chains came from one sample sequenced in a study of blood T cell repertoires in COVID-19. Libraries were prepared by immunoSEQ multiplex PCR; TCRdb keeps only in-frame clonotypes and omits some of them. The data show roughly 200,000 clones, around 90% seen once. The sequenced material came from peripheral blood. Every receptor here comes from a man between 65 and 80 years old with acute or convalescent COVID-19.

The gene calls are TRBV6-5 and TRBJ1-5; no reliable D call. V lost 6 bases and J 4 bases, leaving 7 bases between the germline ends. The germline CDR1 and CDR2 sequences are MNHEY and SVGAGI. The CDR3 sequence is 12 residues long. The CDR3, as DNA: TGTGCCAGCAGAGAGAGTAATCAGCCCCAGCATTTT. Encoded protein: CASRESNQPQHF.

This clone was recorded at least ten times. The chain carries TRBV4-1 and TRBJ2-3, with 9 bases that match TRBD2. The CDR3 is 17 residues long. Germline V lookup: CDR1 MGHRA, CDR2 YSYEKL. V shed 4 bases and J 2 bases; nucleotides not matched to a gene: 10. The CDR3 DNA follows: TGCGCCAGCAGCCCAACGGCGGGAGGGGCGAACACAGATACGCAGTATTTT. It encodes CASSPTAGGANTDTQYF.

The chain employs TRBV25-1 and TRBJ1-1; weak D call: TRBD1 (5 bases). The CDR3 loop spans 15 amino acids. The V gene lost 3 bases and the J gene lost 1 base, with 12 bases spanning the gap. CDR1 is MGHDK and CDR2 is SYGVNS in the germline V gene. The DNA of the CDR3 is TGTGCCAGCAGTGAGTCAGTTCAGGGGAACACTGAAGCTTTCTTT. Residues: CASSESVQGNTEAFF.

The J gene is TRBJ2-5, the V gene TRBV7-9, with D unclear. CDR3 size: 15 residues. V gave up 0 bases and J gave up 8 bases, with 16 bases separating them. Germline CDR1 and CDR2: SEHNR and FQNEAQ (reference sequence). The CDR3 sequence: CASSLAQIQTPTQYF. CDR3 coding DNA: TGTGCCAGCAGCTTAGCGCAGATACAAACCCCAACCCAGTACTTC.

This CDR3 is CASSYSGGRNSGELFF. Here the CDR3 DNA reads TGTGCCAGCAGTTACTCCGGCGGGAGAAACTCCGGGGAGCTGTTTTTT. The rearrangement uses TRBV6-5 and TRBJ2-2; TRBD2 agrees at 7 bases. The CDR3 extends over 16 amino acids. Germline CDR1 MNHEY, CDR2 SVGAGI. With 0 bases clipped from V and 6 bases from J, the junction kept 7 bases outside the gene matches.

The CDR3 here is CASSTSGEGTTGELFF. The CDR3 nucleotides read TGTGCCAGCAGTACTAGCGGGGAGGGAACCACCGGGGAGCTGTTTTTT. This chain joins TRBV27 and TRBJ2-2, with TRBD2 identical over 10 bases. V dropped 5 bases and J dropped 4; count of bases not matched to a gene: 7. CDR3 length: 16 residues. CDR1 MNHEY and CDR2 SMNVEV come from the germline V gene (reference sequence).

This chain links TRBV6-6 with TRBJ2-1, with TRBD2 matching over 12 bases. CDR3 length: 15 residues. Germline CDR1 MNHNY, CDR2 SVGAGI (reference sequence). V gave up 6 bases and J gave up 8 bases; unmatched junction bases: 8. The CDR3 loop reads CASSLTSGSMHEQFF. In nucleotides, the CDR3 is TGTGCCAGCAGCCTGACTAGCGGGAGCATGCATGAGCAGTTCTTC.

The chain combines TRBV28 with TRBJ2-7, with TRBD2 as a possible D gene (5 bases). Germline CDR1 is MDHEN and CDR2 is SYDVKM. This CDR3 is built from 16 residues. V was trimmed by 3 bases and J by 4 bases, leaving 19 bases between them. As DNA, the CDR3 is TGTGCCAGCAGTTTTTCGGCGGGTGAGGTTAGGTACGAGCAGTACTTC. As protein: CASSFSAGEVRYEQYF.

This clone came up many times. This sequence joins TRBV10-3 and TRBJ1-1; D uncertain. Germline CDR1 and CDR2: ENHRY and SYGVKD. The V gene lost 2 bases and the J gene lost 7 bases, with 8 bases spanning the gap. The CDR3 length is 12 residues. CDR3 sequence reads: CAISEESSEAFF. DNA of the CDR3: TGTGCCATCAGTGAGGAGTCTAGTGAAGCTTTCTTT.

The rearrangement uses TRBV29-1 and TRBJ2-5; 11 positions match TRBD2. The CDR3 is 15 amino acids. The ends lost 3 bases at V and 2 bases at J; junction bases unmatched: 5. Germline V gives CDR1 SQVTM, CDR2 ANQGSEA. CDR3 DNA sequence: TGCAGCGTTGAGAGGATAGCGGGAGGGCAAGAGACCCAGTACTTC. Amino acid sequence: CSVERIAGGQETQYF.

The rearrangement joins TRBV10-2 to TRBJ2-1; tentatively, D is TRBD2 (6 bases). The CDR3 consists of 15 residues. Trimming took 4 bases from V and 2 from J, leaving 12 bases between them. Looked up from germline, CDR1 is WSHSY and CDR2 is SAAADI. The CDR3 DNA follows: TGCGCCAGCAGTGTTACTAGCCCCACCTACAATGAGCAGTTCTTC. It is translated as CASSVTSPTYNEQFF.

The chain has TRBV5-4 and TRBJ2-1; 7 bases are a match to TRBD2. The CDR3 contains 16 residues. V was pared by 0 bases and J by 1 base, with 4 bases of the junction left unmatched. Germline V lookup: CDR1 SGHNT, CDR2 YYREEE (reference sequence). CDR3: CASSLDGGGSYNEQFF. The CDR3 coding sequence is TGTGCCAGCAGCTTGGACGGCGGGGGATCCTACAATGAGCAGTTCTTC.

The chain links TRBV30 to TRBJ2-7; 7 nucleotides agree with TRBD1. The germline V gene has CDR1 GTSNPN and CDR2 SVGIG (reference sequence). The CDR3 is 12 residues long. The V segment lost 3 bases and the J segment 6 bases; nucleotides outside the gene matches: 5. The CDR3 coding sequence is TGTGCCTGGAGCAGACAGGGCCCCGAGCAGTACTTC. It specifies CAWSRQGPEQYF. Full variable domain (missing parts from reference TRBV30 and TRBJ2-7): SQTIHQWPATLVQPVGSPLSLECTVEGTSNPNLYWYRQAAGRGLQLLFYSVGIGQISSEVPQNLSASRPQDRQFILSSKKLLLSDSGFYLCAWSRQGPEQYFGPGTRLTVT.

In DNA form, the CDR3 reads TGTGCCAGCAGCCTCGGGGTCAGCTCACCCCTCCACTTT. Translating gives CASSLGVSSPLHF. The genes are TRBV3-1 (or the pseudogene TRBV3-2) and TRBJ1-6; D remains unclear. The length of the CDR3 is 13 residues. Trimming left V 4 bases short and J 10 bases short, with 11 bases between. Germline assignment: CDR1 LGHDT and CDR2 YNNKEL (reference sequence).

V gene TRBV4-3 combines with J gene TRBJ2-1, with D maybe TRBD2 (7 bases). Between the trimmed V and J ends, which lost 0 bases and 0 bases, there was a span of 15 bases. This CDR3 is 18 amino acids long. Germline CDR1 and CDR2: LGHNA and YSLEER. DNA for the CDR3: TGCGCCAGCAGCCAAGATCTGGGAGGGGGGGCCTCCTACAATGAGCAGTTCTTC. It encodes CASSQDLGGGASYNEQFF.

The chain carries TRBV25-1 and TRBJ2-3; TRBD2 matches 8 bases. J was trimmed by 6 bases and V by 5 bases; bases with no gene match: 13. The germline V gene encodes CDR1 MGHDK and CDR2 SYGVNS. This CDR3 spans 16 amino acids. CDR3 loop: CASSSAKAGGIDTQYF. The DNA for the CDR3 is TGTGCCAGCAGTAGTGCGAAGGCGGGAGGCATCGATACGCAGTATTTT.

The chain employs TRBV20-1 and TRBJ1-5; D remains ambiguous. V lost 3 bases, J lost 1 base, and 10 bases lay in between. CDR3 size: 14 residues. Germline V gene data show CDR1 as DFQATT and CDR2 as SNEGSKA (reference sequence). The CDR3 is CSASDGGSNQPQHF. In DNA, the CDR3 is TGCAGTGCTAGTGATGGAGGGAGCAATCAGCCCCAGCATTTT.

The CDR3, as DNA: TGTGCCAGCAGCCTACAGGGGAGGTTAACTGAAGCTTTCTTT. Residues: CASSLQGRLTEAFF. The V call is TRBV5-4, the J call TRBJ1-1; 7 nucleotides line up with TRBD1. Trimming took 4 bases from V and 5 from J; bases not matched to a gene: 8. The CDR3 totals 14 residues. Germline CDR1 is SGHNT and CDR2 is YYREEE (reference sequence).

This rearrangement joins TRBV6-5 to TRBJ1-3; 9 bases map to TRBD1. Germline V lookup: CDR1 MNHEY, CDR2 SVGAGI. The CDR3 is 14 amino acids. V shed 8 bases, J shed 4 bases, and the junction held 6 bases outside the gene matches. In DNA, the CDR3 is TGTGCCAGCCACAGGGGGCTCGTCGGAAACACCATATATTTT. Translation gives CASHRGLVGNTIYF.

This sequence joins TRBV19 and TRBJ2-3, with D possibly matching TRBD2 (5 bases). This CDR3 is built from 16 residues. V was clipped by 8 bases and J by 0 bases, with 18 bases between them. The germline V gene encodes CDR1 LNHDA and CDR2 SQIVND (reference sequence). CDR3: CASGGEREASTDTQYF. CDR3 bases: TGTGCCAGTGGTGGGGAGAGAGAAGCTAGCACAGATACGCAGTATTTT.

The chain uses TRBV5-4 and TRBJ2-5; 10 bases match TRBD1. With 5 bases clipped from V and 3 bases from J, the junction kept 7 bases outside the gene matches. Germline lookup yields CDR1 SGHNT and CDR2 YYREEE (reference sequence). The CDR3 consists of 15 residues. CDR3: CASRGGTGVKETQYF. The CDR3 DNA sequence: TGTGCCAGCAGGGGGGGGACAGGGGTTAAAGAGACCCAGTACTTC.

The chain has TRBV19 and TRBJ1-2; 7 nucleotides match TRBD1. The CDR3 spans 14 residues. Trimming removed 5 bases from V and 6 bases from J; junction bases left unmatched: 9. Germline V lookup: CDR1 LNHDA, CDR2 SQIVND (reference sequence). The CDR3 sequence is CASSPLTGFDGYTF. CDR3 coding DNA: TGTGCCAGTAGTCCCCTGACAGGGTTCGATGGCTACACCTTC.

V and J are TRBV7-9 and TRBJ1-1; 10 positions match TRBD1. Unmatched junction bases numbered 3, after V lost 4 bases and J lost 7 bases. The CDR3 covers 13 residues. Germline V lookup: CDR1 SEHNR, CDR2 FQNEAQ (reference sequence). The CDR3: CASSWTGGIEAFF. The CDR3 DNA is TGTGCCAGCAGCTGGACAGGGGGAATTGAAGCTTTCTTT.

This clone was picked up one time. CDR3 in amino acids: CASSVDPTSGRYEQYF. CDR3 in DNA: TGTGCCAGCAGCGTCGATCCGACTAGCGGGAGGTACGAGCAGTACTTC. The chain joins TRBV9 to TRBJ2-7; 13 positions agree with TRBD2. The CDR3 is 16 amino acids. With 2 bases clipped from V and 4 bases from J, the junction kept 6 bases outside the gene matches. The V gene's germline CDR1 is SGDLS and CDR2 YYNGEE.

The count of this clone is one. The rearrangement joins TRBV6-6 to TRBJ1-1; no reliable D call. The CDR3 extends over 14 amino acids. V was cut by 6 bases and J by 0 bases, with 11 bases left in between. The V gene's germline CDR1 is MNHNY and CDR2 SVGAGI (reference sequence). DNA for the CDR3: TGTGCCAGCAGGTCGGGTTCCATGAACACTGAAGCTTTCTTT. Protein sequence: CASRSGSMNTEAFF.

This chain joins TRBV5-5 and TRBJ1-1; D possibly corresponds to TRBD1 (6 bases). CDR1 and CDR2 from the germline V gene are SGHKS and YYEKEE (reference sequence). This CDR3 region has 15 residues. The V gene lost 0 bases and the J gene lost 5 bases, with 14 bases spanning the gap. The CDR3 DNA is TGTGCCAGCAGCTTGGTGGCACAGGGCCGGACTGAAGCTTTCTTT. Translating gives CASSLVAQGRTEAFF.

This clone was observed a few times. This chain uses TRBV12-3 or TRBV12-4 with TRBJ1-1; D is uncertain. Between the trimmed V and J ends, which lost 5 bases and 5 bases, there was a span of 9 bases. The CDR3 is 12 amino acids. The CDR3 bases are TGTGCCAGCAGTCTTTGGAGGACTGAAGCTTTCTTT. Its protein is CASSLWRTEAFF.